This T cell receptor (beta chain) comes out of a study of CD8+ T cells in alopecia areata. In the study overall: Patients remained on tofacitinib for 6 to 18 months and then went 6 months without it. Study observations and caveats: Higher clonality was seen in lesional scalp than in normal scalp, especially in alopecia totalis/universalis. Tofacitinib yielded significantly lower scalp clonality and fewer expanded CD8+ clones among the top 100.

The treatment here: oral pan-JAK inhibitor, 5-10 mg twice daily. Per the germline V gene, CDR1 is GTSNPN and CDR2 is SVGIG (reference sequence). CDR3 length: 14 amino acids. Deletions cut 3 bases from V and 6 bases from J, with 17 bases between. RNA was isolated and reverse transcribed to cDNA, the sequencing template. TCRdb's copy holds only in-frame clones and misses some; the assay was immunoSEQ multiplex PCR. The sample contains about 200,000 clones, nearly 60% of which appear only once. About this clone itself: Its antigen is not identified.

This specimen was CD4+ T cells sorted from blood, taken at week 24, from a patient treated with tofacitinib. The chain carries TRBV30 and TRBJ1-1; perhaps TRBD1 as D (6 bases). This clonotype originated in a human donor with alopecia areata. CDR3 protein: CAWRKGVSNPEAFF. The CDR3 DNA follows: TGTGCCTGGAGGAAGGGGGTCTCCAACCCTGAAGCTTTCTTT.